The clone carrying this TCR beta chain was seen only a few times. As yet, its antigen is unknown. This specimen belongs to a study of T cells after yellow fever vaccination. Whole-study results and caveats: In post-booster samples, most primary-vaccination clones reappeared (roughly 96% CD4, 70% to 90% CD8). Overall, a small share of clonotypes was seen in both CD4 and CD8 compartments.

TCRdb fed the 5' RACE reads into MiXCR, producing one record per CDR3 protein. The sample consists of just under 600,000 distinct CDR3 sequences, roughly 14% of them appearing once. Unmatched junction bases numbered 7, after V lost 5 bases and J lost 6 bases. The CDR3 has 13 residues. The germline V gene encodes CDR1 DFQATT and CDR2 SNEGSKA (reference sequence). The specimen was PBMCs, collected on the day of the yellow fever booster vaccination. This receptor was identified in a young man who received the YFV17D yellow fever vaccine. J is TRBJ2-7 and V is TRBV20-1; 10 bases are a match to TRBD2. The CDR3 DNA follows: TGCAGTGCTCAGCGGGAGGGCCTGCTCGAGCAGTACTTC. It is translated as CSAQREGLLEQYF.